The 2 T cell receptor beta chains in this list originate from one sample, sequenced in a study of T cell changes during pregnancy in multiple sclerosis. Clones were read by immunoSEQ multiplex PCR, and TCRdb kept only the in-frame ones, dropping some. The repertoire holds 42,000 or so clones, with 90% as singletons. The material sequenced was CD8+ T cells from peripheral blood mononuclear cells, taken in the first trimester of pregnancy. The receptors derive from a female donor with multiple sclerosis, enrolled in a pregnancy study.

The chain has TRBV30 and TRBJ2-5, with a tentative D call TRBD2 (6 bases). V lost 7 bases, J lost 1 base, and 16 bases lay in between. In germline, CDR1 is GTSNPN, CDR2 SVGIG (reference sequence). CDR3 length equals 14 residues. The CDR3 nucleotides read TGTGCCTTCACGACTAGTTCTTTCCAAGAGACCCAGTACTTC. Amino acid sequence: CAFTTSSFQETQYF.

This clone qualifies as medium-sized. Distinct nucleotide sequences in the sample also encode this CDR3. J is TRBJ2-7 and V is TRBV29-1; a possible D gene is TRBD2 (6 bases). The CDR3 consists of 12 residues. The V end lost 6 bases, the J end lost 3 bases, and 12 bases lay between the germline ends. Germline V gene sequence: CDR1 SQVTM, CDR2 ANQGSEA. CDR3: CSVELRDYEQYF. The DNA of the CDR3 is TGCAGCGTCGAGTTGCGGGACTACGAGCAGTACTTC.